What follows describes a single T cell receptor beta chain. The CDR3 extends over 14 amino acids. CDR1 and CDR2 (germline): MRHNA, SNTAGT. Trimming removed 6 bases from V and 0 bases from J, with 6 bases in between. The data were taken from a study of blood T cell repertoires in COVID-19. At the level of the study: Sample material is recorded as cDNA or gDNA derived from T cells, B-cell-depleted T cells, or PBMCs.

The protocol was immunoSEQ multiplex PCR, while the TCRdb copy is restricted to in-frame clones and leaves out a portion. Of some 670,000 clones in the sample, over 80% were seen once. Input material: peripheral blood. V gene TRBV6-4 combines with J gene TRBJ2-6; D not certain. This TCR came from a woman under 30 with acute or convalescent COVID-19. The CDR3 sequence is CASSHSSGANVLTF. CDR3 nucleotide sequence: TGTGCCAGCAGCCACAGCTCTGGGGCCAACGTCCTGACTTTC.